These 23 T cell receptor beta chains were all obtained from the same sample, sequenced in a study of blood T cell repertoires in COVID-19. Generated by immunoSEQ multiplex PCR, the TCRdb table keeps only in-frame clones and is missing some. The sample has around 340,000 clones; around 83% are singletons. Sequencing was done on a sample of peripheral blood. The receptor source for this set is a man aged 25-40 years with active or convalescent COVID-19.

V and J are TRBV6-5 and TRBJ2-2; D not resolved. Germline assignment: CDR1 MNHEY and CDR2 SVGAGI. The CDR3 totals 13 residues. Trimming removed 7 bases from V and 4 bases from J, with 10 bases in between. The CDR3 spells CASTLESTGELFF. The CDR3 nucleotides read TGTGCCAGCACCCTGGAGAGCACCGGGGAGCTGTTTTTT.

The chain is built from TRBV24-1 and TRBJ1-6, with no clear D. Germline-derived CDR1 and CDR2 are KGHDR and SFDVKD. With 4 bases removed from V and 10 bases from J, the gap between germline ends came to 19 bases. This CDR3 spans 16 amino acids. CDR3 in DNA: TGTGCCACCAGTGACCCCGGGGAGGGTGTGAACTCACCCCTCCACTTT. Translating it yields CATSDPGEGVNSPLHF.

CDR3 protein: CASSSSDRDGYTF. As DNA, the CDR3 is TGCGCCAGCAGCTCCTCCGACAGGGACGGCTACACCTTC. This chain links TRBV5-1 with TRBJ1-2; 7 bases align to TRBD1. Germline assignment: CDR1 SGHRS and CDR2 YFSETQ. The length of the CDR3 is 13 residues. The V and J ends lost 3 bases and 8 bases, in that order; junction bases with no gene match: 7.

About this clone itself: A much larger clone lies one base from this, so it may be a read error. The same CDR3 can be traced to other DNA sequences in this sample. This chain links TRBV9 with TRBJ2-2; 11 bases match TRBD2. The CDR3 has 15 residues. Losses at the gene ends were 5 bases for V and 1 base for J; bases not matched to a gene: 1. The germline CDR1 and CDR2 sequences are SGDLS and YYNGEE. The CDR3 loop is CASSGTSGNTGELFF. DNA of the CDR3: TGTGCCAGCAGTGGGACTAGCGGGAACACCGGGGAGCTGTTTTTT.

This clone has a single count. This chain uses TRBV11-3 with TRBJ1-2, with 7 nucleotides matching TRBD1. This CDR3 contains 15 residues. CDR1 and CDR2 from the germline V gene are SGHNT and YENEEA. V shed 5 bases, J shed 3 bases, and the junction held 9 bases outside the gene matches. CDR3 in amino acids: CASSGTQGGDYGYTF. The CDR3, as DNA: TGTGCCAGCAGCGGGACCCAGGGGGGAGACTATGGCTACACCTTC.

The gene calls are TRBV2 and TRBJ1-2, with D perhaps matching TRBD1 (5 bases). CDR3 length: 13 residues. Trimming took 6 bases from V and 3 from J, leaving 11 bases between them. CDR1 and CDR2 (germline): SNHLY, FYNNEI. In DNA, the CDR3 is TGTGCCAGCAGACAGGTAACGGACTATGGCTACACCTTC. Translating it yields CASRQVTDYGYTF.

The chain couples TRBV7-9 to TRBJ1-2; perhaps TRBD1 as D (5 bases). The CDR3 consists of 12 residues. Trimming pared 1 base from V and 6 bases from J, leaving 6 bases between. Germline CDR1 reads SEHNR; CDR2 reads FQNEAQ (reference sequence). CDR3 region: CASSLEGDGYTF. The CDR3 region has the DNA TGTGCCAGCAGCTTAGAAGGGGATGGCTACACCTTC.

The CDR3 loop is CASSMVAGSTDTQYF. CDR3 DNA: TGTGCCAGTAGTATGGTGGCCGGGAGCACAGATACGCAGTATTTT. This chain joins TRBV19 and TRBJ2-3; D is uncertain. Germline lookup yields CDR1 LNHDA and CDR2 SQIVND (reference sequence). This CDR3 is built from 15 residues. V was trimmed by 3 bases and J by 0 bases, leaving 10 bases between them.

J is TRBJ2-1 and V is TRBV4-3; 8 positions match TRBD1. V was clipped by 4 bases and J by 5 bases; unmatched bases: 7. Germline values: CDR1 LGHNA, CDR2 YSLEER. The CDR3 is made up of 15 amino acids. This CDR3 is CASSPGGWNHNEQFF. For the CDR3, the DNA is TGCGCCAGCAGCCCAGGGGGCTGGAATCACAATGAGCAGTTCTTC.

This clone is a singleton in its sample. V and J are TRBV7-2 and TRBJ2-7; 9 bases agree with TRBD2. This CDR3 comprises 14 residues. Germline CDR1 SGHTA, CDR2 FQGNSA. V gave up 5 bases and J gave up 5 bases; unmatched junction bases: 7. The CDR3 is CASSGGLAPHEQYF. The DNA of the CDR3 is TGTGCCAGCAGCGGCGGACTAGCGCCCCACGAGCAGTACTTC.

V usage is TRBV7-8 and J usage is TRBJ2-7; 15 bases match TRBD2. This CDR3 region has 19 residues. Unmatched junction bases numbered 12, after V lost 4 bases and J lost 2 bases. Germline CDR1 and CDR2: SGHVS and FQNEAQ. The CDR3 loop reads CASSWTSGRASVVAYEQYF. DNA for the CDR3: TGTGCCAGCAGCTGGACTAGCGGGAGGGCATCGGTCGTCGCCTACGAGCAGTACTTC.

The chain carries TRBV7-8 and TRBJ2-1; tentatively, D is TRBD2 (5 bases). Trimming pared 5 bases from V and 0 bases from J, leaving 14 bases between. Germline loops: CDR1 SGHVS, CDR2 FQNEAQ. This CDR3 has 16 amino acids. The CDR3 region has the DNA TGTGCCAGCAGCCGAGAGAGGGCCATCTCCTACAATGAGCAGTTCTTC. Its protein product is CASSRERAISYNEQFF.

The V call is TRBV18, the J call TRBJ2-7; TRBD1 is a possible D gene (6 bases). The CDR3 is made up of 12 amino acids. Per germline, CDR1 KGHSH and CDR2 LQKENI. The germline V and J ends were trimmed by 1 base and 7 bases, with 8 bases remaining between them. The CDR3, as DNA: TGTGCCAGCTCACCACAGGGGGAAGAGCAGTACTTC. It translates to CASSPQGEEQYF.

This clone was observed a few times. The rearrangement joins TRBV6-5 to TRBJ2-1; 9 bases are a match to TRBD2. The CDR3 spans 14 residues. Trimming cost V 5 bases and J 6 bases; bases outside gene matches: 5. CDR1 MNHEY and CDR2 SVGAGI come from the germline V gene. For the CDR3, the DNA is TGTGCCAGCAGTCAGCTAGCGGGGCTCAATGAGCAGTTCTTC. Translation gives CASSQLAGLNEQFF.

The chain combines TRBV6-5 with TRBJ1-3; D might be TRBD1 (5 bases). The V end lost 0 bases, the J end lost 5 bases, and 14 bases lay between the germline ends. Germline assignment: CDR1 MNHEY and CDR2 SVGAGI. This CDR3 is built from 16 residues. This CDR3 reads CASSYSMGGLRNTIYF. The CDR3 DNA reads TGTGCCAGCAGTTACTCCATGGGGGGGTTGAGAAACACCATATATTTT.

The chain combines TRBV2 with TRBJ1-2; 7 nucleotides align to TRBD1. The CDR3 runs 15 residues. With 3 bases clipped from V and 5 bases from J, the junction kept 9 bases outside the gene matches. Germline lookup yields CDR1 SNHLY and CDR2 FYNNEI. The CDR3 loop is CASSERGQTLYGYTF. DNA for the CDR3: TGTGCCAGCAGTGAGAGGGGACAGACCCTATATGGCTACACCTTC. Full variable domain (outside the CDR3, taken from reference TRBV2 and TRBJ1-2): EPEVTQTPSHQVTQMGQEVILRCVPISNHLYFYWYRQILGQKVEFLVSFYNNEISEKSEIFDDQFSVERPDGSNFTLKIRSTKLEDSAMYFCASSERGQTLYGYTFGSGTRLTVV.

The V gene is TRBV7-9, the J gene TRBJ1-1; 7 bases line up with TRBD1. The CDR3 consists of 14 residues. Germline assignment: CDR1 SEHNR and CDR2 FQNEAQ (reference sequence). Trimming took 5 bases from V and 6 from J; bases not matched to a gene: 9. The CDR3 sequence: CASSRAGTDPEAFF. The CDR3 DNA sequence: TGTGCCAGCAGCCGCGCCGGGACAGACCCTGAAGCTTTCTTT.

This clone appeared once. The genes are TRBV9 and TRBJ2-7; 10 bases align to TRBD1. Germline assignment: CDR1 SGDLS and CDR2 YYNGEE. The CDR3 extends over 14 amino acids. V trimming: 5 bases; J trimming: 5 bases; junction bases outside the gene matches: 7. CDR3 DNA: TGTGCCAGCAGTTTAGGGACAGGGGTCGACGAGCAGTACTTC. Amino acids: CASSLGTGVDEQYF.

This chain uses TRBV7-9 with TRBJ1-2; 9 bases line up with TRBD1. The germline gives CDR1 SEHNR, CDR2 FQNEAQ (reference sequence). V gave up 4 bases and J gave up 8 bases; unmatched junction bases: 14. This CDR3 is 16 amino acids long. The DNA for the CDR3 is TGTGCCAGCAGCTCCCCCAGGGGGACAGGGACGGAAGGCTACACCTTC. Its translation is CASSSPRGTGTEGYTF. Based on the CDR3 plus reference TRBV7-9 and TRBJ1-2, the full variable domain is DTGVSQNPRHKITKRGQNVTFRCDPISEHNRLYWYRQTLGQGPEFLTYFQNEAQLEKSRLLSDRFSAERPKGSFSTLEIQRTEQGDSAMYLCASSSPRGTGTEGYTFGSGTRLTVV.

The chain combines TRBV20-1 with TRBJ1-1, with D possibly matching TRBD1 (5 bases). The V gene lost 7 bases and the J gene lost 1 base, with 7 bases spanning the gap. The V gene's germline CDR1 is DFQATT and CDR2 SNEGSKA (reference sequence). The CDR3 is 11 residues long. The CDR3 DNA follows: TGCAGTGATCAGGGGAACACTGAAGCTTTCTTT. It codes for CSDQGNTEAFF.

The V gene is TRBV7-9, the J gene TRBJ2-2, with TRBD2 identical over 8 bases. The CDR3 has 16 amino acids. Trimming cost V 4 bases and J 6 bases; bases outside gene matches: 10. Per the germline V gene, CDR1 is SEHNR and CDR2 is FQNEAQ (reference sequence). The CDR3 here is CASSSPGLESPGELFF. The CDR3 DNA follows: TGTGCCAGCAGCTCTCCGGGACTAGAATCCCCCGGGGAGCTGTTTTTT.

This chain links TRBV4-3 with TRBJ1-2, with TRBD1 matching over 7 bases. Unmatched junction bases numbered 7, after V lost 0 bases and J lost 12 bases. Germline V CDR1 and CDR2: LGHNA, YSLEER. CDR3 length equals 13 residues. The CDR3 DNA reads TGCGCCAGCAGCCAAGATAGACAGGGTGTAAACACCTTC. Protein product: CASSQDRQGVNTF.

The CDR3 DNA is TGTGCCAGCAGCTTCCGGGACAGGGGCACCGGGGAGCTGTTTTTT. Amino acid sequence: CASSFRDRGTGELFF. This chain connects TRBV11-3 to TRBJ2-2, with 10 bases matching TRBD1. The CDR3 is 15 amino acids. The germline V gene has CDR1 SGHNT and CDR2 YENEEA. With 3 bases clipped from V and 4 bases from J, the junction kept 2 bases outside the gene matches.